These 25 T cell receptor beta chains were all obtained from the same sample, sequenced in a study of control samples from healthy donors and cancer patients. Assay used: immunoSEQ multiplex PCR; TCRdb lists only in-frame clones, some missing. The sample holds roughly 92,000 clones; about 88% are singletons and the top ten take roughly 1.3%. Sequenced sample: blood. Source of these receptors: a woman aged 45-65 years in good health.

The CDR3 protein is CASSVGAGGNLYQETQYF. The CDR3 DNA is TGTGCCAGCAGCGTAGGGGCAGGGGGGAATCTCTACCAAGAGACCCAGTACTTC. The V gene is TRBV9, the J gene TRBJ2-5, with a tentative D call TRBD1 (7 bases). Germline-derived CDR1 and CDR2 are SGDLS and YYNGEE. The germline V and J ends were trimmed by 0 bases and 0 bases, with 18 bases remaining between them. This CDR3 has 18 amino acids.

The CDR3 spells CASSLRTATSRYEQYF. CDR3 bases: TGTGCCAGCAGCCTACGGACAGCGACGTCGCGTTACGAGCAGTACTTC. The chain links TRBV27 to TRBJ2-7, with a tentative D call TRBD1 (6 bases). The CDR3 runs 16 residues. From germline, CDR1 is MNHEY and CDR2 SMNVEV (reference sequence). V lost 6 bases to trimming and J lost 4 bases, with 22 bases between them.

The chain links TRBV5-1 to TRBJ2-2; possible D gene TRBD2, 5 bases. The ends were cut back, 0 bases at V and 5 bases at J, with 11 bases in the middle. The germline V gene encodes CDR1 SGHRS and CDR2 YFSETQ. The CDR3 runs to 15 residues. The CDR3 region has the DNA TGCGCCAGCAGCTTGGTGGGCGGGCCTACCGGGGAGCTGTTTTTT. This gives the protein CASSLVGGPTGELFF.

The chain joins TRBV6-6 to TRBJ1-3; D ambiguous. V was pared by 0 bases and J by 8 bases, with 8 bases between. This CDR3 spans 13 amino acids. The germline CDR1 and CDR2 sequences are MNHNY and SVGAGI (reference sequence). The CDR3 DNA follows: TGTGCCAGCAGTTACTCCGAGGGAGACACCATATATTTT. It specifies CASSYSEGDTIYF.

V and J are TRBV5-1 and TRBJ1-1; D remains unclear. The germline V gene has CDR1 SGHRS and CDR2 YFSETQ. V gave up 0 bases and J gave up 0 bases, with 12 bases separating them. This CDR3 is built from 16 residues. In nucleotides, the CDR3 is TGCGCCAGCAGCTTGGGTTATGTCAGCCTGAACACTGAAGCTTTCTTT. Residues: CASSLGYVSLNTEAFF.

The gene calls are TRBV4-3 and TRBJ1-2; D is unclear. The CDR3 runs to 13 residues. Trimming pared 3 bases from V and 6 bases from J, leaving 11 bases between. Per germline, CDR1 LGHNA and CDR2 YSLEER. The chain's CDR3 is CASSHTSGDGYTF. CDR3 bases: TGCGCCAGCAGCCATACAAGCGGGGATGGCTACACCTTC.

The chain combines TRBV6-2 or TRBV6-3 with TRBJ2-7; 9 bases line up with TRBD1. V shed 4 bases, J shed 3 bases, and the junction held 1 base outside the gene matches. This CDR3 has 13 amino acids. CDR1 is MNHEY, CDR2 SVGEGT, per germline. The CDR3 sequence is CASSLDRGYEQYF. In nucleotides, the CDR3 is TGTGCCAGCAGTTTGGACAGGGGCTACGAGCAGTACTTC.

This chain connects TRBV7-2 to TRBJ2-2; TRBD1 matches 10 bases. The length of the CDR3 is 16 residues. The trim removed 2 bases at V and 5 bases at J, leaving 5 bases unmatched. The V gene's germline CDR1 is SGHTA and CDR2 FQGNSA. CDR3 nucleotide sequence: TGTGCCAGCAGCTTAAGGGGGACAGGGGCTACCGGGGAGCTGTTTTTT. This translates into CASSLRGTGATGELFF. The full variable domain, in which reference TRBV7-2 and TRBJ2-2 provide the parts outside the CDR3, is GAGVSQSPSNKVTEKGKDVELRCDPISGHTALYWYRQSLGQGLEFLIYFQGNSAPDKSGLPSDRFSAERTGGSVSTLTIQRTQQEDSAVYLCASSLRGTGATGELFFGEGSRLTVL.

The J gene is TRBJ2-2, the V gene TRBV19; possible D gene TRBD1, 7 bases. Trimming shortened V by 1 base and J by 4 bases, and 10 bases separated the two germline ends. Germline-derived CDR1 and CDR2 are LNHDA and SQIVND (reference sequence). The CDR3 sequence is 15 residues long. The CDR3 region has the DNA TGTGCCAGTAGTATAGGGCAGGGGGGCACCGGGGAGCTGTTTTTT. It encodes CASSIGQGGTGELFF. Combining the CDR3 with reference TRBV19 and TRBJ2-2 gives the whole variable domain DGGITQSPKYLFRKEGQNVTLSCEQNLNHDAMYWYRQDPGQGLRLIYYSQIVNDFQKGDIAEGYSVSREKKESFPLTVTSAQKNPTAFYLCASSIGQGGTGELFFGEGSRLTVL.

The chain links TRBV11-3 to TRBJ1-1; D is perhaps TRBD1 (5 bases). Germline CDR1 and CDR2: SGHNT and YENEEA. Deletions cut 3 bases from V and 0 bases from J, with 11 bases between. This CDR3 region has 15 residues. The CDR3 is CASSFYSDMNTEAFF. The CDR3 DNA follows: TGTGCCAGCAGCTTTTATTCGGACATGAACACTGAAGCTTTCTTT. Together with reference TRBV11-3 and TRBJ1-1, the CDR3 gives the full variable domain: EAGVVQSPRYKIIEKKQPVAFWCNPISGHNTLYWYLQNLGQGPELLIRYENEEAVDDSQLPKDRFSAERLKGVDSTLKIQPAELGDSAVYLCASSFYSDMNTEAFFGQGTRLTVV.

The chain links TRBV3-1 (or the pseudogene TRBV3-2) to TRBJ2-2, with TRBD2 matching 9 bases. Germline V lookup: CDR1 LGHDT, CDR2 YNNKEL (reference sequence). The length of the CDR3 is 17 residues. The V gene end was trimmed by 4 bases and the J gene end by 1 base; junction bases not matched to a gene: 7. DNA for the CDR3: TGTGCCAGCAGCCCCCTGAGACTAGCGGAGAACACCGGGGAGCTGTTTTTT. Translated: CASSPLRLAENTGELFF.

A word on this clone: Other DNA sequences in this sample translate to the same CDR3. The chain carries TRBV5-1 and TRBJ1-3; no reliable D call. Germline values: CDR1 SGHRS, CDR2 YFSETQ. V gave up 7 bases and J gave up 0 bases, with 14 bases separating them. The length of the CDR3 is 15 residues. The CDR3 loop is CASRVGDNSGNTIYF. The CDR3 nucleotides read TGCGCCAGCCGGGTGGGAGACAACTCTGGAAACACCATATATTTT.

Details on this clone: This sample also contains other DNA sequences that code for the same CDR3. The chain carries TRBV5-1 and TRBJ2-7, with 14 bases aligning to TRBD2. V gave up 1 base and J gave up 2 bases; unmatched junction bases: 8. This CDR3 has 18 residues. CDR1 and CDR2 (germline): SGHRS, YFSETQ. The CDR3 DNA reads as TGCGCCAGCAGCTTGACCGGACTAGCGGGAGGCCCCCCCTACGAGCAGTACTTC. This translates into CASSLTGLAGGPPYEQYF.

V gene TRBV5-1 combines with J gene TRBJ2-5; D may be TRBD1 (6 bases). V gave up 4 bases and J gave up 4 bases, with 14 bases separating them. Germline V lookup: CDR1 SGHRS, CDR2 YFSETQ. This CDR3 has 14 residues. DNA for the CDR3: TGCGCCAGCAGCCTAAATTCACAGGGAGAGACCCAGTACTTC. Protein sequence: CASSLNSQGETQYF.

The chain recombines TRBV28 with TRBJ1-5; 7 nucleotides align to TRBD1. CDR3 length: 13 residues. Germline V gene lookup returns CDR1 MDHEN and CDR2 SYDVKM. The trim removed 4 bases at V and 6 bases at J, leaving 3 bases unmatched. CDR3 sequence (DNA): TGTGCCAGCAGTTCCACAGGGGTTCAGCCCCAGCATTTT. Translating gives CASSSTGVQPQHF.

The chain joins TRBV2 to TRBJ2-3, with D tentatively TRBD1 or TRBD2 (6 bases each). Trimming pared 2 bases from V and 1 base from J, leaving 16 bases between. This CDR3 has 17 residues. Germline CDR1 SNHLY, CDR2 FYNNEI. CDR3 protein: CASSETPRGGGTDTQYF. The CDR3 bases are TGTGCCAGCAGTGAAACCCCCAGGGGAGGTGGCACAGATACGCAGTATTTT. The whole variable domain, remainder taken from reference TRBV2 and TRBJ2-3, is EPEVTQTPSHQVTQMGQEVILRCVPISNHLYFYWYRQILGQKVEFLVSFYNNEISEKSEIFDDQFSVERPDGSNFTLKIRSTKLEDSAMYFCASSETPRGGGTDTQYFGPGTRLTVL.

The V call is TRBV9, the J call TRBJ2-3, with no clear D. The V gene's germline CDR1 is SGDLS and CDR2 YYNGEE. The CDR3 runs 12 residues. V was shortened by 4 bases and J by 4 bases, with 7 bases between the two germline ends. CDR3 protein: CASSPLADTQYF. CDR3 DNA sequence: TGTGCCAGCAGCCCCCTCGCAGATACGCAGTATTTT.

V usage is TRBV6-2 or TRBV6-3 and J usage is TRBJ2-7, with TRBD2 identical over 9 bases. Germline lookup yields CDR1 MNHEY and CDR2 SVGEGT. Trimming cost V 6 bases and J 4 bases; bases outside gene matches: 10. This CDR3 comprises 15 residues. CDR3 region: CASSPQAGGRYEQYF. The DNA for the CDR3 is TGTGCCAGCAGCCCCCAGGCGGGGGGGCGATACGAGCAGTACTTC.

The chain is built from TRBV5-1 and TRBJ2-1; D is uncertain. The CDR3 has 14 amino acids. V shed 0 bases and J shed 6 bases, with 10 bases lying between them. The germline V gene encodes CDR1 SGHRS and CDR2 YFSETQ. CDR3 bases: TGCGCCAGCAGCTTGGGGAACGAGGCCAATGAGCAGTTCTTC. This encodes CASSLGNEANEQFF.

The rearrangement joins TRBV12-5 to TRBJ1-1; 10 nucleotides align to TRBD1. Germline V gene data show CDR1 as LGHNT and CDR2 as FRNRAP. This CDR3 has 16 amino acids. V lost 2 bases to trimming and J lost 5 bases; unmatched junction nucleotides: 8. CDR3 in DNA: TGTGCTAGTGGTTTGCCCCACCGGGACAGGGGAACTGAAGCTTTCTTT. Its protein is CASGLPHRDRGTEAFF.

The chain uses TRBV5-1 and TRBJ2-3; 14 positions match TRBD2. With V trimmed by 3 bases and J by 0 bases, 3 bases remained unmatched. This CDR3 is built from 17 residues. Per germline, CDR1 SGHRS and CDR2 YFSETQ. The CDR3 coding sequence is TGCGCCAGCAGCTGGGGACTAGCGGGAGATAGCACAGATACGCAGTATTTT. Its protein is CASSWGLAGDSTDTQYF.

This clone was found once. J is TRBJ2-7 and V is TRBV7-2; weak D call: TRBD1 (7 bases). CDR3 length: 16 amino acids. CDR1 SGHTA and CDR2 FQGNSA come from the germline V gene. Trimming pared 1 base from V and 4 bases from J, leaving 17 bases between. The CDR3 reads CASSLEISQGGYEQYF. CDR3 DNA sequence: TGTGCCAGCAGCTTAGAGATTAGCCAGGGGGGTTACGAGCAGTACTTC.

J is TRBJ1-6 and V is TRBV7-2; 7 bases map to TRBD1. The CDR3 has 17 amino acids. V lost 1 base and J lost 7; bases outside the gene matches: 10. CDR1 and CDR2 from the germline V gene are SGHTA and FQGNSA. CDR3: CASSLGYRDRRNSPLHF. The CDR3 coding sequence is TGTGCCAGCAGCTTAGGGTACCGGGACAGAAGGAATTCACCCCTCCACTTT. The complete variable domain, with remaining parts taken from reference TRBV7-2 and TRBJ1-6, reads GAGVSQSPSNKVTEKGKDVELRCDPISGHTALYWYRQSLGQGLEFLIYFQGNSAPDKSGLPSDRFSAERTGGSVSTLTIQRTQQEDSAVYLCASSLGYRDRRNSPLHFGNGTRLTVT.

The chain couples TRBV7-9 to TRBJ1-4, with no clear D. Trimming took off 1 base at V and 8 bases at J, with 8 bases between the two ends. The CDR3 runs 13 residues. Germline CDR1 is SEHNR and CDR2 is FQNEAQ (reference sequence). CDR3 amino acids: CASSLDPEEKLFF. In DNA form, the CDR3 reads TGTGCCAGCAGCTTAGACCCAGAAGAAAAACTGTTTTTT.

The chain joins TRBV3-1 (or the pseudogene TRBV3-2) to TRBJ2-7; D call uncertain. Looked up from germline, CDR1 is LGHDT and CDR2 is YNNKEL (reference sequence). The CDR3 is 13 residues long. V lost 1 base, J lost 3 bases, and 7 bases lay in between. CDR3 nucleotides: TGTGCCAGCAGCCAAGTTAGAGGCTACGAGCAGTACTTC. Translated, it gives CASSQVRGYEQYF.